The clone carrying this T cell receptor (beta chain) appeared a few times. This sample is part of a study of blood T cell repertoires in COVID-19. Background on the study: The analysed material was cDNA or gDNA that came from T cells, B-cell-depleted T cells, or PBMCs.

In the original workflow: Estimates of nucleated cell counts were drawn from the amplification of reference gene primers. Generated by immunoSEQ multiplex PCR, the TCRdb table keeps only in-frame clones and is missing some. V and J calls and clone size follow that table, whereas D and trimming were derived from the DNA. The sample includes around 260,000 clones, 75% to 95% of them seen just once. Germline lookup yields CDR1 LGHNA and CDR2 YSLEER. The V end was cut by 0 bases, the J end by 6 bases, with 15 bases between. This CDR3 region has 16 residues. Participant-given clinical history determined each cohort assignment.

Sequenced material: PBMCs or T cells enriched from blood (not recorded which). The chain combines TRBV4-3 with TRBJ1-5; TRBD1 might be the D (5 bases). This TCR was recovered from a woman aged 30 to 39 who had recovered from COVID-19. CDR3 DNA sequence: TGCGCCAGCAGCCAAGAACTACAGTCCGGGGGTCAGCCCCAGCATTTT. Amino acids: CASSQELQSGGQPQHF.